The 10 T cell receptor beta chains listed next were all sequenced from one sample in a study of OX40 agonist ivuxolimab in advanced cancers. Profiled with immunoSEQ multiplex PCR; TCRdb holds only in-frame clones, not every one. The sample carries about 120,000 clones, roughly 95% recorded once. Here the sequenced sample was CD4+ or CD8+ T cells sorted from blood, taken in a trial of the OX40 agonist ivuxolimab. The receptor source for this set is an adult with an advanced solid tumor such as melanoma, head and neck, liver or kidney cancer.

This clone was counted once. The J gene is TRBJ2-6, the V gene TRBV28, with 12 positions matching TRBD1. Looked up from germline, CDR1 is MDHEN and CDR2 is SYDVKM. With V trimmed by 3 bases and J by 0 bases, 6 bases remained unmatched. This CDR3 contains 19 residues. The CDR3 DNA reads as TGTGCCAGCAGTTTCCCCGGGACAGGGGGCAACTCTGGGGCCAACGTCCTGACTTTC. This gives the protein CASSFPGTGGNSGANVLTF.

This clone turned up a few times. The genes are TRBV7-2 and TRBJ1-2, with 9 bases lining up with TRBD1. V was pared by 5 bases and J by 3 bases, with 7 bases of the junction left unmatched. This CDR3 has 15 amino acids. The germline V gene encodes CDR1 SGHTA and CDR2 FQGNSA. This CDR3 is CASSRRTGADYGYTF. The CDR3 DNA sequence: TGTGCCAGCAGCAGACGGACAGGGGCGGACTATGGCTACACCTTC.

This chain links TRBV19 with TRBJ2-1, with 7 bases aligning to TRBD1. The CDR3 is 13 amino acids. CDR1 and CDR2 from the germline V gene are LNHDA and SQIVND (reference sequence). J lost 2 bases, V lost 6 bases, and 1 base had no gene match. CDR3 in amino acids: CASSGTAYNEQFF. As DNA, the CDR3 is TGTGCCAGTAGCGGGACAGCCTACAATGAGCAGTTCTTC.

This rearrangement joins TRBV11-3 to TRBJ2-2; 10 nucleotides line up with TRBD1. The junction had 5 bases not matched to a gene; V was cut back by 7 bases and J by 6 bases. The V gene's germline CDR1 is SGHNT and CDR2 YENEEA. The CDR3 contains 14 residues. The CDR3 region is CASKGQGNSGELFF. For the CDR3, the DNA is TGTGCCAGCAAGGGACAGGGGAATTCCGGGGAGCTGTTTTTT.

The rearrangement links TRBV7-8 to TRBJ1-6; D is perhaps TRBD1 (5 bases). Trimming removed 5 bases at V and 6 bases at J, with 17 bases between. The CDR3 contains 16 residues. The germline V gene encodes CDR1 SGHVS and CDR2 FQNEAQ. CDR3 region: CASSAQGGRFNSPLHF. As DNA, the CDR3 is TGTGCCAGCAGCGCTCAGGGTGGACGCTTTAATTCACCCCTCCACTTT.

The chain uses TRBV28 and TRBJ2-7; 7 nucleotides line up with TRBD2. The CDR3 runs to 14 residues. V gave up 5 bases and J gave up 9 bases; unmatched junction bases: 13. CDR1 and CDR2 from the germline V gene are MDHEN and SYDVKM. For the CDR3, the DNA is TGTGCCAGCAGTCAACTAGCGATTTCGGGGGGGCAGTACTTC. This gives the protein CASSQLAISGGQYF.

The chain has TRBV4-2 and TRBJ1-2; D gene unclear. The germline CDR1 and CDR2 sequences are LGHNA and YNFKEQ. Trimming cost V 2 bases and J 6 bases, with 4 bases left between them. The CDR3 has 11 amino acids. For the CDR3, the DNA is TGTGCCAGCAGCCAAAGCGATGGCTACACCTTC. Translation: CASSQSDGYTF.

The V call is TRBV5-1, the J call TRBJ2-7, with 14 bases identical to TRBD2. Germline assignment: CDR1 SGHRS and CDR2 YFSETQ. The CDR3 is made up of 16 amino acids. Trimming at V came to 4 bases and at J to 2 bases, leaving 5 bases not matched to a gene. This chain's CDR3 is CASSQGTSGSTYEQYF. The CDR3 DNA is TGCGCCAGCAGCCAGGGGACTAGCGGGAGTACCTACGAGCAGTACTTC.

V and J are TRBV10-1 and TRBJ1-1; D is perhaps TRBD1 (6 bases). This CDR3 region has 13 residues. Germline loops: CDR1 WNHNN, CDR2 SYGVQD (reference sequence). V was pared by 5 bases and J by 1 base, with 8 bases between. The CDR3: CASSLQGNTEAFF. CDR3 DNA: TGCGCCAGCAGTTTACAGGGGAACACTGAAGCTTTCTTT.

This chain connects TRBV6-5 to TRBJ1-3; D perhaps matches TRBD1 (5 bases). CDR3 length: 15 residues. Germline V lookup: CDR1 MNHEY, CDR2 SVGAGI. Trimming stripped 5 bases from V and 1 base from J, with 12 bases between. The DNA of the CDR3 is TGTGCCAGCAGTCGGTCAGGGAGGTCTGGAAACACCATATATTTT. This codes for CASSRSGRSGNTIYF.